This T cell receptor (beta chain) was found in a study of glioma-infiltrating T cells after dendritic cell vaccination. CDR1 SGHRS and CDR2 YFSETQ come from the germline V gene. V gave up 4 bases and J gave up 2 bases; unmatched junction bases: 4. This CDR3 spans 14 amino acids. The method was immunoSEQ multiplex PCR; TCRdb's version includes in-frame clones alone and lacks a portion of them. Among 55,000 to 70,000 clones listed, 80% to 85% were seen once. Details on this clone: This CDR3 is also generated by other DNA sequences in the sample.

The chain employs TRBV5-1 and TRBJ2-5, with 8 nucleotides matching TRBD2. The source material was blood, sampled before dendritic cell vaccination. The sequence came from a human donor with glioblastoma. CDR3 loop: CASSPGGGQETQYF. The CDR3 DNA sequence: TGCGCCAGCAGCCCGGGGGGGGGACAAGAGACCCAGTACTTC.